This T cell receptor beta chain was profiled in a study of T cell responses to AZD1222 COVID-19 vaccine. Clones were sequenced by immunoSEQ multiplex PCR, and TCRdb holds only the in-frame ones, with some missing. The sample consists of about 150,000 clones, about nine tenths of them appearing once. This receptor was obtained from an adult in good health. The sequenced sample was peripheral blood, obtained on day 0 of AZD1222 vaccination.

The CDR3 nucleotides are TGTGCCAGTAGTACCGACAGGGACACTGAAGCTTTCTTT. This codes for CASSTDRDTEAFF. The J gene is TRBJ1-1, the V gene TRBV19; 7 bases are a match to TRBD1. The ends lost 4 bases at V and 3 bases at J; junction bases unmatched: 2. Looked up from germline, CDR1 is LNHDA and CDR2 is SQIVND (reference sequence). The CDR3 spans 13 residues.